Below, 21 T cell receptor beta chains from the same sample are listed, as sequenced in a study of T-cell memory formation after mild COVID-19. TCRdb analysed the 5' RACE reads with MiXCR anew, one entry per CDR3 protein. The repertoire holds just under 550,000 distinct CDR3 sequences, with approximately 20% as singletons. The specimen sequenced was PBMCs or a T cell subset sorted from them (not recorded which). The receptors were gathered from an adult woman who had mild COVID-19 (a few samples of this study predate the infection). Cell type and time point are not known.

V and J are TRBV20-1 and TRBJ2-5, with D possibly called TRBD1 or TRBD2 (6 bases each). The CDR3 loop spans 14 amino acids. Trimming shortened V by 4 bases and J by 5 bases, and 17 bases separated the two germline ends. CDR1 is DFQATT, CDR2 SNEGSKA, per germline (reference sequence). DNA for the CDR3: TGCAGTGCTATTCGCCCGGGGGCCGGGGAGACCCAGTACTTC. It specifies CSAIRPGAGETQYF.

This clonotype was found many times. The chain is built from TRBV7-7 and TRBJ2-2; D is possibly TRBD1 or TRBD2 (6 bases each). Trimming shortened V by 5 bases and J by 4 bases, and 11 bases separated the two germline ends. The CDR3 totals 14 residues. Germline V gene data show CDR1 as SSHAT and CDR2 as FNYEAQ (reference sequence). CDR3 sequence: CASSPGAVTGELFF. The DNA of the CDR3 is TGTGCCAGCAGCCCGGGGGCGGTCACCGGGGAGCTGTTTTTT.

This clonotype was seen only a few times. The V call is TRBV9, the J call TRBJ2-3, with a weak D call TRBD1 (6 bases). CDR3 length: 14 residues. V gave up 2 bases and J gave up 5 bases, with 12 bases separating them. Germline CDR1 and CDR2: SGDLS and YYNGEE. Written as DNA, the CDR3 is TGTGCCAGCAGCGTCCGGGACAACCAAGATACGCAGTATTTT. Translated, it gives CASSVRDNQDTQYF. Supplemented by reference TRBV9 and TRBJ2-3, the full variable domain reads DSGVTQTPKHLITATGQRVTLRCSPRSGDLSVYWYQQSLDQGLQFLIQYYNGEERAKGNILERFSAQQFPDLHSELNLSSLELGDSALYFCASSVRDNQDTQYFGPGTRLTVL.

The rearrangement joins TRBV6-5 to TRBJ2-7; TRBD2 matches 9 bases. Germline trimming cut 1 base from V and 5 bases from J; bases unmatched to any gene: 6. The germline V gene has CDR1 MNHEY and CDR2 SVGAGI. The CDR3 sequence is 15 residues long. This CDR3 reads CASSYYSGRSDEQYF. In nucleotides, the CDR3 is TGTGCCAGCAGTTACTATAGCGGGAGAAGCGACGAGCAGTACTTC.

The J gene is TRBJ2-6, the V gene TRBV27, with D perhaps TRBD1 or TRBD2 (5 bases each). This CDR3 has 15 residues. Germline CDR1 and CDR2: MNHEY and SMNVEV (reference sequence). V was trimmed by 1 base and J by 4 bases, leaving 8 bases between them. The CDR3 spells CASSLFGAGANVLTF. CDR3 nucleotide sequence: TGTGCCAGCAGTTTATTCGGGGCGGGGGCCAACGTCCTGACTTTC.

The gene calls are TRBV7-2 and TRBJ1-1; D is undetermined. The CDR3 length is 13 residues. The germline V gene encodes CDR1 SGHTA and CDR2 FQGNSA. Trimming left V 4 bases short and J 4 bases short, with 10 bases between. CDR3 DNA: TGTGCCAGCAGCTCGGAGGGTTTCACTGAAGCTTTCTTT. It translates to CASSSEGFTEAFF.

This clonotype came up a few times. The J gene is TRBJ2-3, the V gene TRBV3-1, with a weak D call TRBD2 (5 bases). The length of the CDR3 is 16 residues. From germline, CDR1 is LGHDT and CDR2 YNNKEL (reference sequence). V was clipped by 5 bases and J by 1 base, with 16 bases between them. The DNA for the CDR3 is TGTGCCAGCAGCGCCATGAGGGAGCGGCGCACAGATACGCAGTATTTT. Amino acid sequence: CASSAMRERRTDTQYF.

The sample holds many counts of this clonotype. CDR3 DNA: TGTGCCAGCAGCCCCGACCGGGACACTGAAGCTTTCTTT. The encoded protein is CASSPDRDTEAFF. The chain combines TRBV7-3 with TRBJ1-1; D unclear. The CDR3 covers 13 residues. With 5 bases removed from V and 3 bases from J, the gap between germline ends came to 10 bases. Germline CDR1 is SGHTA and CDR2 is FQGTGA.

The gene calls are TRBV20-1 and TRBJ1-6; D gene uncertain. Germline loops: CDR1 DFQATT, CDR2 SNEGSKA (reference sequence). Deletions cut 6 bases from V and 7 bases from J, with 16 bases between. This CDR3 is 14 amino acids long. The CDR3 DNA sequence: TGCAGTGCGGGGAATCCTACTGGGAATTCACCCCTCCACTTT. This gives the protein CSAGNPTGNSPLHF.

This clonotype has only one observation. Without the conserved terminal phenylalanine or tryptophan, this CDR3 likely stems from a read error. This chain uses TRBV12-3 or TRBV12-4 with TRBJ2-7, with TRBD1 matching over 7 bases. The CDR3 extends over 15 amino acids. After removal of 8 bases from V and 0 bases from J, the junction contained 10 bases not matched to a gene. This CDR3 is CASQDRDSFSYEQYL. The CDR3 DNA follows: TGTGCCAGCCAGGACCGGGACAGCTTCTCCTACGAGCAGTACTTA.

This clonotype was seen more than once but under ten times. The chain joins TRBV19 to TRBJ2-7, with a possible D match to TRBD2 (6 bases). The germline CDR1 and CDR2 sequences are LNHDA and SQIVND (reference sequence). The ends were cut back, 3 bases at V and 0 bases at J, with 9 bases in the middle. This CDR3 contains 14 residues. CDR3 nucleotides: TGTGCCAGTAGTATGGAGGACTACTCCTACGAGCAGTACTTC. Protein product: CASSMEDYSYEQYF.

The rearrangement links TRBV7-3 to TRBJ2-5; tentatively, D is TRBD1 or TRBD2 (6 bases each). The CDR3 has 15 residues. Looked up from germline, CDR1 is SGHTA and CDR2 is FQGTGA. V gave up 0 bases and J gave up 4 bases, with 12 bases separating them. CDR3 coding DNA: TGTGCCAGCAGCTTAACGGGGGGCGCAGCAGAGACCCAGTACTTC. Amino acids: CASSLTGGAAETQYF.

The CDR3, as DNA: TGTGCCAGCAGCTTGTGGCTACAGGGGGGGCAAGAGACCCAGTACTTC. Its translation: CASSLWLQGGQETQYF. The rearrangement uses TRBV5-5 and TRBJ2-5; possible D gene TRBD1, 8 bases. This CDR3 is 16 amino acids long. Looked up from germline, CDR1 is SGHKS and CDR2 is YYEKEE (reference sequence). Trimming removed 1 base at V and 2 bases at J, with 15 bases between.

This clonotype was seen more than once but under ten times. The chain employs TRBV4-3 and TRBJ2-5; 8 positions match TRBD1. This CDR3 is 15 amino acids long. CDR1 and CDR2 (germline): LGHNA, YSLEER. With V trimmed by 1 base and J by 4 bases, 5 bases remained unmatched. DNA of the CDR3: TGCGCCAGCAGCCAAGGAACGGACAGGGTAGAGACCCAGTACTTC. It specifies CASSQGTDRVETQYF.

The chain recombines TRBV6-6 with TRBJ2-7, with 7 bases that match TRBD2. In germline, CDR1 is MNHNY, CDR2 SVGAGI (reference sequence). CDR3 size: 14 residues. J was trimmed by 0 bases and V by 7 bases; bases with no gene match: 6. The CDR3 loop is CASTPGDYSYEQYF. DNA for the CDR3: TGTGCCAGCACTCCCGGGGACTACTCCTACGAGCAGTACTTC.

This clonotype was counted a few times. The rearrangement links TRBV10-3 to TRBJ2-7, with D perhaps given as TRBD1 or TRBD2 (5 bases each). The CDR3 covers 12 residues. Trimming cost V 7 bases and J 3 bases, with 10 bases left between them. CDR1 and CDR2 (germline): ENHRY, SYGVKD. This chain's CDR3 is CAIMGEDYEQYF. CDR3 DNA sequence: TGTGCCATCATGGGGGAAGACTACGAGCAGTACTTC.

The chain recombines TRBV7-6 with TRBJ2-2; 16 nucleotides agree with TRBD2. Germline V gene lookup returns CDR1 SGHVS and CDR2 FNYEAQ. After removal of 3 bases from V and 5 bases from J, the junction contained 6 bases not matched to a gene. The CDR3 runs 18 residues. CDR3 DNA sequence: TGTGCCAGCAGCTTGGGACTAGCGGGAGGGGTCCTAACCGGGGAGCTGTTTTTT. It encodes CASSLGLAGGVLTGELFF.

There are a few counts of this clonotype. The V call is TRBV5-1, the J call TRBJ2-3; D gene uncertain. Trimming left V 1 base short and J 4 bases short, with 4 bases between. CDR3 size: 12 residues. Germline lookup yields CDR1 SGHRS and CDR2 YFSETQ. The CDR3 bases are TGCGCCAGCAGCTTGATCGCAGATACGCAGTATTTT. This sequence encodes CASSLIADTQYF.

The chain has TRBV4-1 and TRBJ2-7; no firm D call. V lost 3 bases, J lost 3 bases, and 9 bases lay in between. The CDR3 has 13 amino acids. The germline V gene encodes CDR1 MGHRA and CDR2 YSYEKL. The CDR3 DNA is TGCGCCAGCAGCCACCTGGACGGCTACGAGCAGTACTTC. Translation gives CASSHLDGYEQYF.

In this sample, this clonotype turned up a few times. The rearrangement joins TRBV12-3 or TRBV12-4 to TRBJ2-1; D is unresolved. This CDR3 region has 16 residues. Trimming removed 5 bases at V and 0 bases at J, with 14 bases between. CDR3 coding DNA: TGTGCCAGCAGTCGAGGTTCCCTGAGCTCCTACAATGAGCAGTTCTTC. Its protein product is CASSRGSLSSYNEQFF.

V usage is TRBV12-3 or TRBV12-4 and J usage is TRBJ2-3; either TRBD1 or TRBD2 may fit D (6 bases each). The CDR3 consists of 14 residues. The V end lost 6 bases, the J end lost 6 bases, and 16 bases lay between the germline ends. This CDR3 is CASSQGGLMDTQYF. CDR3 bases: TGTGCCAGCAGCCAAGGGGGGCTCATGGATACGCAGTATTTT.